Ten or more counts support the clone carrying this TCR beta chain. These data are taken from a study of regulatory T cells in long-lasting Graves disease. Time point described: newly diagnosed GD, antithyroid drugs for less than 3 months. PBMCs provided the RNA from which the TCR library was made. In building TCR beta libraries, iRepertoire HTBI primers were used together with Arm-PCR of CDR3 regions. TCRdb analysed the multiplex PCR reads with MiXCR anew, one entry per CDR3 protein. This table holds fewer than 550,000 distinct CDR3 sequences, roughly a sixth found once. Germline-derived CDR1 and CDR2 are SGHAT and FQNNGV. V dropped 5 bases and J dropped 2 bases, with 9 bases sitting between them. The CDR3 is 13 amino acids. A further study also used this sample, focusing on T cells in Graves' hyperthyroidism and ophthalmopathy.

The sample here was peripheral blood mononuclear cells (PBMCs), taken at new diagnosis, from a patient treated with antithyroid drugs. The J gene is TRBJ2-5, the V gene TRBV11-2, with D tentatively TRBD1 (5 bases). This clonotype was sampled from a woman aged 35-65 years with Graves disease. The DNA of the CDR3 is TGTGCCAGCAGCGTCGACAGACAAGAGACCCAGTACTTC. Translation: CASSVDRQETQYF. Complete variable domain (other parts from reference TRBV11-2 and TRBJ2-5): EAGVAQSPRYKIIEKRQSVAFWCNPISGHATLYWYQQILGQGPKLLIQFQNNGVVDDSQLPKDRFSAERLKGVDSTLKIQPAKLEDSAVYLCASSVDRQETQYFGPGTRLLVL.